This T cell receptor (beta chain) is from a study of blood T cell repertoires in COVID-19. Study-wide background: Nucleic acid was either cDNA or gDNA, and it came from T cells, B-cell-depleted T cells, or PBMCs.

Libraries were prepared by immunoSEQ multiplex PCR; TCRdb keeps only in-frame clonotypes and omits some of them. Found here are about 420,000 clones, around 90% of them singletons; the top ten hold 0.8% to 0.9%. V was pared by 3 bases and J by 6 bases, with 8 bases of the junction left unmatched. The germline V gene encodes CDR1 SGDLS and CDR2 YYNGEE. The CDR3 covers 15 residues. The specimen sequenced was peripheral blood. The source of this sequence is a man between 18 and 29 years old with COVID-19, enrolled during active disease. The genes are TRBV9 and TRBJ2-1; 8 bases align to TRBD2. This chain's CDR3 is CASSAPGLEFNEQFF. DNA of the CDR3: TGTGCCAGCAGCGCACCGGGACTAGAGTTCAATGAGCAGTTCTTC.